Listed below are T cell receptor beta chains from one sample, sequenced in a study of T cell changes during pregnancy in multiple sclerosis. Measured with immunoSEQ multiplex PCR; TCRdb has only the in-frame clones, and not every one. The data show approximately 130,000 clones, with approximately 96% seen just once and 0.44% held by the top ten. The material was peripheral blood, obtained after pregnancy. These TCRs come from a female donor with multiple sclerosis, enrolled in a pregnancy study. Both conserved end residues are part of each CDR3.

length: 12; V: TRBV6-1; CDR3: CASSGETYEQYF
length: 16; V: TRBV28; CDR3: CASSLGTVSGANVLTF
length: 15; V: TRBV4-3; CDR3: CASSQDEGVGETQYF
length: 13; V: TRBV5-6; CDR3: CASSPGYTDTQYF
length: 17; V: TRBV7-3; CDR3: CASSLKRLAGSADTQYF
length: 13; V: TRBV19; CDR3: CASKTGTIARYTF
length: 13; V: TRBV5-1; CDR3: CASSGAAEAEQYF
length: 16; V: TRBV27; CDR3: CASSSRLIITDTEAFF
length: 15; V: TRBV6-6; CDR3: CASSLVVGGTYEQYF
length: 15; V: TRBV6-5; CDR3: CASSYSSLAANEQFF
length: 13; V: TRBV29-1; CDR3: CSSARDKNTEAFF
length: 15; V: TRBV6-5; CDR3: CASRSGTGISYEQYF
length: 18; V: TRBV7-9; CDR3: CASSPGLAGETRYNEQYF
length: 14; V: TRBV5-4; CDR3: CASYRTSVSYEQYF
length: 14; V: TRBV5-5; CDR3: CASSRWTSGETQYF
length: 16; V: TRBV5-6; CDR3: CASSPGLAGRFYEQYF
length: 17; V: TRBV7-2; CDR3: CASSSRTGTGRYNEQFF
length: 15; V: TRBV28; CDR3: CASSDMTSPSYEQYF
length: 16; V: TRBV19; CDR3: CASSTLPAGGRETQYF
length: 13; V: TRBV28; CDR3: CASIPGQQAEAFF